The 26 T cell receptor beta chains in this list originate from one sample, sequenced in a study of T cell responses to AZD1222 COVID-19 vaccine. Using immunoSEQ multiplex PCR, the repertoire was profiled, and TCRdb retains in-frame clones only, with some absent. The profile shows 110,000 or so clones, about 91% of them singletons. The sample consisted of peripheral blood, taken 28 days after the second AZD1222 dose. Receptors were obtained from an adult who received the AZD1222 COVID-19 vaccine.

The chain carries TRBV12-3 or TRBV12-4 and TRBJ1-2; TRBD1 is a possible D gene (5 bases). Trimming shortened V by 3 bases and J by 9 bases, and 8 bases separated the two germline ends. The CDR3 is 11 residues long. CDR3 sequence reads: CASSLGPRYTF. The CDR3 DNA reads TGTGCCAGCAGTTTGGGACCGCGCTACACCTTC.

On this clone: Compared with germline, one end of the junction differs, possibly owing to a read error. The same CDR3 also results from other DNA sequences found in this sample. This CDR3 is CASSDPGRGTGELFF. In DNA, the CDR3 is TGCGCCAGCAGCGATCCGGGGCGCGGCACCGGAGAGCTGTTTTTT. J is TRBJ2-2 and V is TRBV4-3, with D perhaps being TRBD1 or TRBD2 (5 bases each). Germline CDR1 is LGHNA and CDR2 is YSLEER. The length of the CDR3 is 15 residues.

The DNA for the CDR3 is TGTGCCAGCAGCGTAGGAACAACCAACTATGGCTACACCTTC. Protein: CASSVGTTNYGYTF. This chain connects TRBV9 to TRBJ1-2; no definite D call. The germline V gene has CDR1 SGDLS and CDR2 YYNGEE. Trimming shortened V by 0 bases and J by 2 bases, and 8 bases separated the two germline ends. The CDR3 has 14 residues.

The rearrangement joins TRBV12-3 or TRBV12-4 to TRBJ2-3; unclear D gene. The CDR3 consists of 11 residues. V dropped 3 bases and J dropped 5 bases, with 3 bases sitting between them. The CDR3 is CASSFIDTQYF. The CDR3 DNA reads TGTGCCAGCAGTTTCATAGATACGCAGTATTTT.

With respect to this clone: An end of the junction differs from the germline gene, which may be a read error. The gene calls are TRBV7-7 and TRBJ1-3; D unclear. Germline assignment: CDR1 SSHAT and CDR2 FNYEAQ (reference sequence). CDR3 size: 13 residues. As DNA, the CDR3 is TGTGCTAGCAGCCTTACAGCGGGCAACACCATATATTTT. Translated, it gives CASSLTAGNTIYF.

V gene TRBV5-1 combines with J gene TRBJ2-1; 7 nucleotides align to TRBD2. This CDR3 contains 13 residues. V trimming: 0 bases; J trimming: 9 bases; junction bases outside the gene matches: 3. Germline V gene sequence: CDR1 SGHRS, CDR2 YFSETQ. CDR3 in amino acids: CASSLVWEGEQFF. For the CDR3, the DNA is TGCGCCAGCAGCTTGGTTTGGGAGGGTGAGCAGTTCTTC.

The chain has TRBV10-1 and TRBJ2-3; no clear D. The CDR3 contains 13 residues. Germline lookup yields CDR1 WNHNN and CDR2 SYGVQD (reference sequence). The V and J ends lost 4 bases and 1 base respectively, with 6 bases between them. CDR3 nucleotides: TGCGCCAGCAGTGCGGCGGGCACAGATACGCAGTATTTT. Its protein is CASSAAGTDTQYF.

V and J are TRBV5-6 and TRBJ1-2; D gene ambiguous. The CDR3 runs 16 residues. V lost 1 base, J lost 1 base, and 14 bases lay in between. The germline gives CDR1 SGHDT, CDR2 YYEEEE. The CDR3 reads CASSLTPAGFNYGYTF. The CDR3 DNA sequence: TGTGCCAGCAGCTTGACCCCGGCGGGGTTTAACTATGGCTACACCTTC.

The gene calls are TRBV6-1 and TRBJ1-5; no clear D. The V and J ends lost 6 bases and 5 bases respectively, with 11 bases between them. Germline assignment: CDR1 MNHNS and CDR2 SASEGT. The CDR3 extends over 13 amino acids. DNA of the CDR3: TGTGCCAGCAGCCTTATTGCATATCAGCCCCAGCATTTT. It yields the protein CASSLIAYQPQHF.

The V gene is TRBV2, the J gene TRBJ2-1; D may be TRBD1 or TRBD2 (6 bases each). This CDR3 is built from 17 residues. Trimming left V 4 bases short and J 0 bases short, with 16 bases between. The germline V gene encodes CDR1 SNHLY and CDR2 FYNNEI. The CDR3 DNA is TGTGCCAGCAGTGGCGGGGCAGGACAGAGCTCCTACAATGAGCAGTTCTTC. Its translation is CASSGGAGQSSYNEQFF.

The chain combines TRBV6-5 with TRBJ1-5; TRBD1 might be the D (5 bases). Germline values: CDR1 MNHEY, CDR2 SVGAGI. The CDR3 totals 13 residues. The ends were cut back, 6 bases at V and 6 bases at J, with 12 bases in the middle. CDR3 loop: CASRQSGGQPQHF. The CDR3 coding sequence is TGTGCCAGCAGACAAAGCGGGGGTCAGCCCCAGCATTTT.

The chain carries TRBV11-2 and TRBJ2-1; 10 nucleotides agree with TRBD2. The CDR3 contains 14 residues. The junction had 7 bases not matched to a gene; V was cut back by 6 bases and J by 8 bases. From germline, CDR1 is SGHAT and CDR2 FQNNGV. DNA for the CDR3: TGTGCCAGCAGAATAGCGGGGGGTTACTATGAGCAGTTCTTC. Its translation is CASRIAGGYYEQFF. The whole variable domain, remainder taken from reference TRBV11-2 and TRBJ2-1, is EAGVAQSPRYKIIEKRQSVAFWCNPISGHATLYWYQQILGQGPKLLIQFQNNGVVDDSQLPKDRFSAERLKGVDSTLKIQPAKLEDSAVYLCASRIAGGYYEQFFGPGTRLTVL.

The chain employs TRBV7-2 and TRBJ1-2, with D perhaps TRBD1 (6 bases). CDR1 is SGHTA, CDR2 FQGNSA, per germline. The CDR3 consists of 17 residues. Trimming removed 1 base at V and 9 bases at J, with 24 bases between. The CDR3 loop is CASSLVGGRQGLKSYTF. In DNA, the CDR3 is TGTGCCAGCAGCTTAGTCGGGGGGCGCCAAGGCCTCAAAAGCTACACCTTC.

This chain links TRBV2 with TRBJ2-2; no clear D gene. In germline, CDR1 is SNHLY, CDR2 FYNNEI. Trimming removed 0 bases from V and 8 bases from J, with 7 bases in between. The CDR3 has 13 residues. CDR3: CASSEAPGGELFF. CDR3 coding DNA: TGTGCCAGCAGTGAAGCGCCAGGTGGGGAGCTGTTTTTT.

The chain has TRBV9 and TRBJ2-3, with 8 bases aligning to TRBD1. Germline loops: CDR1 SGDLS, CDR2 YYNGEE. The CDR3 totals 15 residues. Trimming at V came to 0 bases and at J to 4 bases, leaving 4 bases not matched to a gene. The CDR3 here is CASSVDRGIADTQYF. Here the CDR3 DNA reads TGTGCCAGCAGCGTAGACAGGGGGATCGCAGATACGCAGTATTTT.

Comments on this clone: At the DNA level, this CDR3 is encoded by other sequences in the same sample as well. This sequence joins TRBV6-5 and TRBJ1-1, with 7 bases lining up with TRBD1. This CDR3 spans 13 amino acids. CDR1 MNHEY and CDR2 SVGAGI come from the germline V gene. V trimming: 5 bases; J trimming: 1 base; junction bases outside the gene matches: 1. In nucleotides, the CDR3 is TGTGCCAGCAGTAGGACAGGGAACACTGAAGCTTTCTTT. Protein sequence: CASSRTGNTEAFF.

The chain couples TRBV6-1 to TRBJ1-4; maybe TRBD1 (6 bases). The CDR3 is 19 amino acids. Germline V lookup: CDR1 MNHNS, CDR2 SASEGT. Between the trimmed V and J ends, which lost 2 bases and 3 bases, there was a span of 22 bases. The CDR3 loop is CASSEWTALSRSPNEKLFF. The DNA for the CDR3 is TGTGCCAGCAGTGAATGGACAGCGCTAAGCCGATCCCCTAATGAAAAACTGTTTTTT.

The chain uses TRBV29-1 and TRBJ2-7; 7 nucleotides line up with TRBD1. This CDR3 has 13 residues. Trimming at V came to 4 bases and at J to 6 bases, leaving 9 bases not matched to a gene. The V gene's germline CDR1 is SQVTM and CDR2 ANQGSEA. The CDR3 DNA sequence: TGCAGCGTTGGGGCAGGGGGTGAAGGCGAGCAGTACTTC. The encoded protein is CSVGAGGEGEQYF.

The chain combines TRBV7-3 with TRBJ2-1; D remains unclear. Germline V gene data show CDR1 as SGHTA and CDR2 as FQGTGA. Trimming removed 4 bases at V and 7 bases at J, with 17 bases between. CDR3 length equals 15 residues. The CDR3 loop reads CASSSGNLRGNEQFF. The CDR3 bases are TGTGCCAGCAGCTCCGGAAACCTCCGAGGAAATGAGCAGTTCTTC. Variable domain in full (rest from reference TRBV7-3 and TRBJ2-1): GAGVSQTPSNKVTEKGKYVELRCDPISGHTALYWYRQSLGQGPEFLIYFQGTGAADDSGLPNDRFFAVRPEGSVSTLKIQRTERGDSAVYLCASSSGNLRGNEQFFGPGTRLTVL.

The chain combines TRBV10-3 with TRBJ1-3; the D gene is possibly TRBD1 (6 bases). Germline CDR1 reads ENHRY; CDR2 reads SYGVKD. V shed 3 bases and J shed 4 bases, with 13 bases lying between them. The CDR3 is 15 residues long. CDR3 amino acids: CAISDSGAGGNTIYF. CDR3 in DNA: TGTGCCATCAGTGATTCAGGGGCAGGGGGAAACACCATATATTTT.

This chain uses TRBV24-1 with TRBJ2-3, with D maybe TRBD2 (5 bases). This CDR3 spans 14 amino acids. V dropped 6 bases and J dropped 0 bases, with 9 bases sitting between them. Germline-derived CDR1 and CDR2 are KGHDR and SFDVKD. The CDR3 DNA sequence: TGTGCCACCAGTACTAGGACTAGCACAGATACGCAGTATTTT. Protein: CATSTRTSTDTQYF.

The V gene is TRBV27, the J gene TRBJ2-3, with a tentative D call TRBD2 (6 bases). The CDR3 length is 14 residues. V lost 6 bases and J lost 3, with 13 bases in between. The V gene's germline CDR1 is MNHEY and CDR2 SMNVEV (reference sequence). CDR3 sequence (DNA): TGTGCCAGCAGGCTATCGGGGGTGACAGATACGCAGTATTTT. This codes for CASRLSGVTDTQYF.

The chain employs TRBV7-8 and TRBJ1-3, with 9 positions matching TRBD1. The CDR3 extends over 15 amino acids. V was clipped by 1 base and J by 11 bases; unmatched bases: 9. CDR1 is SGHVS, CDR2 FQNEAQ, per germline. The CDR3 protein is CASSLGGQGMFAIYF. CDR3 bases: TGTGCCAGCAGCTTAGGCGGACAGGGGATGTTCGCCATATATTTT.

CDR3 nucleotides: TGTGCCAGCAGTTTATCTAGAGGGCTTTACGAGCAGTACTTC. Translated: CASSLSRGLYEQYF. The chain couples TRBV27 to TRBJ2-7, with a weak D call TRBD2 (5 bases). This CDR3 is built from 14 residues. The germline V gene has CDR1 MNHEY and CDR2 SMNVEV (reference sequence). The V gene lost 0 bases and the J gene lost 4 bases, with 10 bases spanning the gap.

The count of this clone is one. The chain is built from TRBV28 and TRBJ2-1, with TRBD1 matching over 10 bases. Trimming removed 2 bases from V and 5 bases from J; junction bases left unmatched: 12. This CDR3 is built from 18 residues. Germline-derived CDR1 and CDR2 are MDHEN and SYDVKM. The CDR3 protein is CASSLPPPGTGENNEQFF. The CDR3 region has the DNA TGTGCCAGCAGTTTACCTCCCCCGGGGACAGGGGAAAACAATGAGCAGTTCTTC.

The chain is built from TRBV24-1 and TRBJ2-3; D ambiguous. Germline CDR1 KGHDR, CDR2 SFDVKD. With 2 bases removed from V and 6 bases from J, the gap between germline ends came to 14 bases. The CDR3 runs 15 residues. CDR3 nucleotide sequence: TGTGCCACCAGTGATTCGGCGCTAGTTGGGGATACGCAGTATTTT. Translation gives CATSDSALVGDTQYF.